Detailed here is one TCR beta chain. Antigen unknown. CDR1 is SGHTA and CDR2 is FQGNSA in the germline V gene. The CDR3 spans 16 residues. V was cut by 0 bases and J by 1 base, with 12 bases left in between. These data originate in a study of cytomegalovirus exposure and HLA in healthy donors. Researchers ran the PCR with 60 Vbeta and 13 Jbeta primers. The table came from immunoSEQ multiplex PCR; TCRdb's copy has only in-frame clones and leaves some out. The sample holds about 160,000 clones, about three quarters seen once. While unrecorded immune exposures were likely, the donors were nominally healthy when sampled. Study results and caveats: HLA-A and HLA-B allele assignments for most subjects were reportedly predicted accurately using TCR beta sequences.

The source is a woman between 45 and 60 years old in good health and CMV-seropositive. The specimen sequenced was PBMCs. The V call is TRBV7-2, the J call TRBJ1-2; tentative D call: TRBD1 (6 bases). The CDR3 sequence is CASSLAGGAGNYGYTF. CDR3 nucleotides: TGTGCCAGCAGCTTAGCGGGGGGGGCTGGTAACTATGGCTACACCTTC.